Each of the 32 T cell receptor beta chains below was sequenced from the same sample in a study of T cell repertoires in cytomegalovirus infection. No antigens are known for them. TCRdb reanalysed the reads using MiXCR and keeps one entry per CDR3 protein. The sample lists about 570,000 distinct CDR3 sequences, roughly 42% occurring once. This material consisted of cultured PBMCs, taken from culture after CMV antigen stimulation. These receptors were obtained from a human donor in good health (CMV status not recorded). Some clones in this sample may be carry-over from other donors' samples.

This rearrangement joins TRBV6-2 or TRBV6-3 to TRBJ2-2, with a possible D match to TRBD2 (5 bases). The CDR3 is made up of 14 amino acids. Germline values: CDR1 MNHEY, CDR2 SVGEGT. Trimming took 7 bases from V and 6 from J, leaving 15 bases between them. This chain's CDR3 is CASTPRRTAGELFF. The CDR3 nucleotides are TGTGCCAGCACCCCGAGGAGGACCGCCGGGGAGCTGTTTTTT.

This clonotype was seen only a few times. The chain links TRBV29-1 to TRBJ2-3; D may be TRBD1 or TRBD2 (5 bases each). The germline V gene encodes CDR1 SQVTM and CDR2 ANQGSEA. V was cut by 3 bases and J by 3 bases, with 10 bases left in between. This CDR3 has 13 amino acids. The CDR3: CSVDGGPTDTQYF. For the CDR3, the DNA is TGCAGCGTTGATGGGGGACCTACAGATACGCAGTATTTT.

The chain carries TRBV5-1 and TRBJ1-1, with 9 bases aligning to TRBD1. V gave up 1 base and J gave up 4 bases; unmatched junction bases: 2. Germline values: CDR1 SGHRS, CDR2 YFSETQ. CDR3 length: 14 residues. The CDR3 is CASSLWDRVTEAFF. The CDR3 DNA reads as TGCGCCAGCAGCTTGTGGGACAGGGTCACTGAAGCTTTCTTT. The full variable domain, rest sourced from reference TRBV5-1 and TRBJ1-1, is KAGVTQTPRYLIKTRGQQVTLSCSPISGHRSVSWYQQTPGQGLQFLFEYFSETQRNKGNFPGRFSGRQFSNSRSEMNVSTLELGDSALYLCASSLWDRVTEAFFGQGTRLTVV.

The V gene is TRBV20-1, the J gene TRBJ2-5; perhaps TRBD2 as D (6 bases). V was shortened by 3 bases and J by 3 bases, with 14 bases between the two germline ends. Germline assignment: CDR1 DFQATT and CDR2 SNEGSKA (reference sequence). The CDR3 covers 14 residues. Here the CDR3 reads CSARPSAGKETQYF. CDR3 DNA sequence: TGCAGTGCTAGGCCCTCGGCGGGGAAAGAGACCCAGTACTTC.

Ten or more counts support this clonotype. The germline gene is not matched at one end of the junction; a read error may be the cause. The CDR3 bases are TGTGCCAGCAGCACCTCAGGCTATGGCCACACCTTC. This sequence encodes CASSTSGYGHTF. The chain joins TRBV7-2 to TRBJ1-2; no clear D. CDR1 SGHTA and CDR2 FQGNSA come from the germline V gene. This CDR3 has 12 amino acids.

The chain joins TRBV7-9 to TRBJ2-1; maybe TRBD1 (7 bases). Between the trimmed V and J ends, which lost 5 bases and 4 bases, there was a span of 18 bases. The CDR3 contains 16 residues. CDR1 is SEHNR, CDR2 FQNEAQ, per germline (reference sequence). The CDR3 reads CASSQTGTPRYNEQFF. The CDR3 nucleotides read TGTGCCAGCAGCCAGACAGGGACTCCGAGATACAATGAGCAGTTCTTC. Using reference TRBV7-9 and TRBJ2-1 for the parts outside the CDR3, the full variable domain is DTGVSQNPRHKITKRGQNVTFRCDPISEHNRLYWYRQTLGQGPEFLTYFQNEAQLEKSRLLSDRFSAERPKGSFSTLEIQRTEQGDSAMYLCASSQTGTPRYNEQFFGPGTRLTVL.

The V call is TRBV19, the J call TRBJ1-2; tentative D call: TRBD1 (5 bases). The V end was cut by 7 bases, the J end by 4 bases, with 19 bases between. CDR1 and CDR2 from the germline V gene are LNHDA and SQIVND (reference sequence). CDR3 length: 15 amino acids. The DNA for the CDR3 is TGTGCCAGTATTTCCGACCCCGGGACGGCCTATGGCTACACCTTC. Amino acid sequence: CASISDPGTAYGYTF.

V usage is TRBV10-3 and J usage is TRBJ1-1, with D uncertain. V was pared by 0 bases and J by 1 base, with 6 bases between. The length of the CDR3 is 14 residues. Germline CDR1 reads ENHRY; CDR2 reads SYGVKD. The CDR3 region is CAISESRWNTEAFF. In DNA, the CDR3 is TGTGCCATCAGTGAGTCGAGGTGGAACACTGAAGCTTTCTTT.

This chain joins TRBV4-1 and TRBJ2-3; D is ambiguous. The length of the CDR3 is 14 residues. CDR1 is MGHRA, CDR2 YSYEKL, per germline. V shed 0 bases and J shed 4 bases, with 8 bases lying between them. This CDR3 is CASSQETSADTQYF. DNA for the CDR3: TGCGCCAGCAGCCAAGAGACGAGCGCAGATACGCAGTATTTT.

This clonotype occurred many times. This chain uses TRBV7-9 with TRBJ1-3, with D unclear. V shed 1 base and J shed 6 bases, with 4 bases lying between them. Looked up from germline, CDR1 is SEHNR and CDR2 is FQNEAQ (reference sequence). This CDR3 contains 12 residues. The CDR3, as DNA: TGTGCCAGCAGCTTAGGTGAAAACACCATATATTTT. Translation gives CASSLGENTIYF.

The table lists this clonotype with a few counts. V usage is TRBV7-2 and J usage is TRBJ1-5, with a possible D match to TRBD1 (6 bases). This CDR3 spans 14 amino acids. Germline V gives CDR1 SGHTA, CDR2 FQGNSA. The V end was cut by 5 bases, the J end by 4 bases, with 12 bases between. The CDR3 is CASSTDSINQPQHF. The CDR3 bases are TGTGCCAGCAGCACGGACAGCATAAATCAGCCCCAGCATTTT.

The V gene is TRBV6-2 or TRBV6-3, the J gene TRBJ2-1, with 9 positions matching TRBD2. This CDR3 has 12 amino acids. V lost 7 bases and J lost 9; bases outside the gene matches: 4. Germline V lookup: CDR1 MNHEY, CDR2 SVGEGT. CDR3 nucleotide sequence: TGTGCCAGCACCCCTAGCGGGATTGAGCAGTTCTTC. Amino acid sequence: CASTPSGIEQFF.

This clonotype was recorded a few times. This sequence joins TRBV6-5 and TRBJ1-5, with D possibly matching TRBD1 (6 bases). Trimming stripped 0 bases from V and 4 bases from J, with 10 bases between. This CDR3 is 15 amino acids long. CDR1 and CDR2 from the germline V gene are MNHEY and SVGAGI. The CDR3 bases are TGTGCCAGCAGTTACTCAGCAGGGGTAAATCAGCCCCAGCATTTT. Residues: CASSYSAGVNQPQHF.

The V gene is TRBV3-1, the J gene TRBJ2-1; 11 nucleotides agree with TRBD2. With 3 bases clipped from V and 2 bases from J, the junction kept 6 bases outside the gene matches. Germline-derived CDR1 and CDR2 are LGHDT and YNNKEL (reference sequence). The CDR3 loop spans 17 amino acids. The CDR3 loop is CASSHPRTSGPYNEQFF. The CDR3 DNA is TGTGCCAGCAGCCATCCTCGGACTAGCGGGCCCTACAATGAGCAGTTCTTC.

In this sample, this clonotype turned up a few times. The CDR3: CASSLRTSGSLSEQFF. The CDR3 nucleotides are TGTGCCAGCAGCCTCCGGACTAGCGGGAGCCTGAGTGAGCAGTTCTTC. V and J are TRBV7-6 and TRBJ2-1, with 13 bases aligning to TRBD2. With 5 bases clipped from V and 9 bases from J, the junction kept 10 bases outside the gene matches. Germline lookup yields CDR1 SGHVS and CDR2 FNYEAQ. This CDR3 is built from 16 residues.

This clonotype was counted only a few times. V usage is TRBV6-6 and J usage is TRBJ1-1; TRBD1 agrees at 12 bases. Germline V gives CDR1 MNHNY, CDR2 SVGAGI (reference sequence). This CDR3 is 17 amino acids long. The J segment lost 8 bases and the V segment lost 7 bases, leaving 17 bases of the junction unmatched. The CDR3 sequence: CASTQTGTGGISREAFF. The CDR3, as DNA: TGTGCCAGCACCCAGACCGGGACAGGGGGCATTAGCAGGGAAGCTTTCTTT.

This clonotype was picked up one time. The V call is TRBV12-5, the J call TRBJ1-4; 9 bases align to TRBD1. Germline V lookup: CDR1 LGHNT, CDR2 FRNRAP. This CDR3 has 17 amino acids. With 7 bases clipped from V and 4 bases from J, the junction kept 13 bases outside the gene matches. Written as DNA, the CDR3 is TGTGCTAGTGCTCCGGGACAGGGTCCTCCTGGTAATGAAAAACTGTTTTTT. Protein: CASAPGQGPPGNEKLFF.

The V call is TRBV7-2, the J call TRBJ2-2; unclear D gene. The germline gives CDR1 SGHTA, CDR2 FQGNSA. This CDR3 comprises 15 residues. The V and J ends lost 4 bases and 6 bases respectively, with 15 bases between them. CDR3 DNA: TGTGCCAGCAGCTCATTGGAGTCCCGGCCCGGGGAGCTGTTTTTT. Protein product: CASSSLESRPGELFF.

This clonotype turned up a few times. This chain links TRBV6-1 with TRBJ2-1, with 8 bases identical to TRBD1. With 5 bases clipped from V and 8 bases from J, the junction kept 8 bases outside the gene matches. The germline CDR1 and CDR2 sequences are MNHNS and SASEGT. The CDR3 is 14 amino acids. As DNA, the CDR3 is TGTGCCAGCAGTCCGGGACAGGCAATCTATGAGCAGTTCTTC. Its translation is CASSPGQAIYEQFF.

Remarks on this clonotype: The junction and the germline gene differ at one end; a read error may be behind it. The J gene is TRBJ1-1, the V gene TRBV28, with D perhaps matching TRBD1 (5 bases). The CDR3 contains 15 residues. CDR1 is MDHEN, CDR2 SYDVKM, per germline. The CDR3 reads CAGSDRRQPNTEAFF. Written as DNA, the CDR3 is TGTGCCGGCAGCGACCGCCGACAGCCGAACACTGAAGCTTTCTTT. The full variable domain, in which reference TRBV28 and TRBJ1-1 provide the parts outside the CDR3, is DVKVTQSSRYLVKRTGEKVFLECVQDMDHENMFWYRQDPGLGLRLIYFSYDVKMKEKGDIPEGYSVSREKKERFSLILESASTNQTSMYLCAGSDRRQPNTEAFFGQGTRLTVV.

This clonotype was counted many times. The CDR3 nucleotides read TGTGCCAGCAGTCCAGACAGGGGAGGTCAGCCCCAGCATTTT. Translation gives CASSPDRGGQPQHF. The chain uses TRBV7-2 and TRBJ1-5, with 8 bases identical to TRBD1. CDR1 and CDR2 from the germline V gene are SGHTA and FQGNSA. The CDR3 runs 14 residues. The ends lost 6 bases at V and 6 bases at J; junction bases unmatched: 7.

V is TRBV7-6 and J is TRBJ1-2; D not certain. V gave up 2 bases and J gave up 1 base, with 8 bases separating them. Looked up from germline, CDR1 is SGHVS and CDR2 is FNYEAQ. This CDR3 contains 14 residues. Here the CDR3 reads CASSLSLGNYGYTF. In nucleotides, the CDR3 is TGTGCCAGCAGCTTATCGTTGGGTAACTATGGCTACACCTTC. Full variable domain (outside the CDR3, taken from reference TRBV7-6 and TRBJ1-2): GAGVSQSPRYKVTKRGQDVALRCDPISGHVSLYWYRQALGQGPEFLTYFNYEAQQDKSGLPNDRFSAERPEGSISTLTIQRTEQRDSAMYRCASSLSLGNYGYTFGSGTRLTVV.

This clonotype was found a few times. The V and J genes are TRBV18 and TRBJ1-3; D gene unclear. V lost 4 bases to trimming and J lost 6 bases, with 25 bases between them. Germline CDR1 and CDR2: KGHSH and LQKENI. CDR3 length: 18 residues. This CDR3 reads CASSRTNSIPTLANTIYF. The CDR3 DNA reads as TGTGCCAGCTCACGTACCAACAGCATCCCGACCCTTGCAAACACCATATATTTT.

The chain has TRBV7-9 and TRBJ2-2; D possibly corresponds to TRBD1 (6 bases). V was trimmed by 11 bases and J by 0 bases, leaving 22 bases between them. Looked up from germline, CDR1 is SEHNR and CDR2 is FQNEAQ (reference sequence). The CDR3 extends over 17 amino acids. CDR3 protein: CALNGDMAAANTGELFF. The CDR3, as DNA: TGTGCCTTAAATGGGGACATGGCGGCCGCGAACACCGGGGAGCTGTTTTTT.

The CDR3 nucleotides read TGTGCCAGCAGCTATACGGGCCCAGCGGCTCAGTATTTT. This codes for CASSYTGPAAQYF. The gene calls are TRBV7-3 and TRBJ2-3, with a possible D match to TRBD2 (5 bases). V was pared by 4 bases and J by 12 bases, with 17 bases between. Germline V gene sequence: CDR1 SGHTA, CDR2 FQGTGA. This CDR3 has 13 residues.

V is TRBV6-5 and J is TRBJ1-3, with unresolved D. Germline V gives CDR1 MNHEY, CDR2 SVGAGI. The V gene lost 6 bases and the J gene lost 0 bases, with 9 bases spanning the gap. The CDR3 runs to 14 residues. For the CDR3, the DNA is TGTGCCAGCAGCCTCGAAGCCTCTGGAAACACCATATATTTT. This translates into CASSLEASGNTIYF.

The J gene is TRBJ2-1, the V gene TRBV6-1; 10 bases are shared with TRBD2. The ends lost 7 bases at V and 7 bases at J; junction bases unmatched: 13. In germline, CDR1 is MNHNS, CDR2 SASEGT. The CDR3 extends over 16 amino acids. The CDR3 bases are TGTGCCAGCAATTTCATCCTAGCGGGGGCTGGGAATGAGCAGTTCTTC. Its protein product is CASNFILAGAGNEQFF.

CDR3 sequence: CASSYASGHIIQETQYF. CDR3 bases: TGTGCCAGCAGTTATGCTAGCGGGCATATCATCCAAGAGACCCAGTACTTC. The gene calls are TRBV6-9 and TRBJ2-5; 8 bases are shared with TRBD2. After removal of 2 bases from V and 1 base from J, the junction contained 9 bases not matched to a gene. Per germline, CDR1 MNHGY and CDR2 SVAAGI. The CDR3 totals 17 residues.

This clonotype was seen a handful of times. The chain links TRBV19 to TRBJ1-6, with D unclear. V lost 2 bases and J 8 bases, leaving 10 bases between the germline ends. Germline V lookup: CDR1 LNHDA, CDR2 SQIVND (reference sequence). The CDR3 covers 14 residues. The CDR3 sequence is CASSIKGFDSPLHF. CDR3 nucleotide sequence: TGTGCCAGTAGTATAAAAGGGTTTGATTCACCCCTCCACTTT.

This clonotype was picked up a small number of times. The chain employs TRBV12-3 or TRBV12-4 and TRBJ1-2; D perhaps matches TRBD1 (5 bases). V lost 2 bases and J lost 3, with 16 bases in between. This CDR3 is built from 16 residues. The CDR3 nucleotides are TGTGCCAGCAGTTTAAAGGGAAGGGGAATTGACTATGGCTACACCTTC. Amino acids: CASSLKGRGIDYGYTF.

To note about this clonotype: At one of its ends the junction is not consistent with the germline gene, which may arise from a read error. The chain recombines TRBV7-2 with TRBJ2-3; TRBD1 matches 9 bases. The germline V gene encodes CDR1 SGHTA and CDR2 FQGNSA. The length of the CDR3 is 15 residues. This CDR3 is CASSRDRVPTDAQYF. The CDR3 DNA reads TGTGCCAGCAGCCGGGACAGGGTACCCACAGATGCGCAGTATTTT.

The rearrangement links TRBV27 to TRBJ1-2; D is possibly TRBD1 (5 bases). V was clipped by 5 bases and J by 4 bases, with 11 bases between them. The length of the CDR3 is 13 residues. From germline, CDR1 is MNHEY and CDR2 SMNVEV (reference sequence). This CDR3 reads CASSGRGLYGYTF. CDR3 DNA: TGTGCCAGCAGTGGGAGGGGCCTCTATGGCTACACCTTC.